The 27 T cell receptor beta chains presented below share a single source sample, sequenced in a study of human T cells and chemical hapten exposure. TCRdb passed the RACE reads through MiXCR, listing each CDR3 protein once. The data hold 85,000 to 100,000 distinct CDR3 sequences, with about a tenth observed a single time. Time point described: pre-sensitization, week 0. This sample's treatment: therapeutic diphenylcyclopropenone sensitization with weekly scalp DPC. The source was whole blood, collected in connection with sensitization to the hapten diphenylcyclopropenone (DPC). These receptors all come from a woman in her sixties or seventies with alopecia areata. Some clones in this sample may be carry-over from other donors' samples.

This clonotype was counted ten times or more. This sequence joins TRBV6-5 and TRBJ1-1, with TRBD1 as a possible D gene (5 bases). Germline assignment: CDR1 MNHEY and CDR2 SVGAGI. The V end lost 1 base, the J end lost 1 base, and 10 bases lay between the germline ends. The length of the CDR3 is 15 residues. Written as DNA, the CDR3 is TGTGCCAGCAGTTACTTCTGGGGCAAGAACACTGAAGCTTTCTTT. It translates to CASSYFWGKNTEAFF.

There are many counts of this clonotype. V and J are TRBV5-1 and TRBJ1-4; D remains unclear. With 4 bases removed from V and 3 bases from J, the gap between germline ends came to 13 bases. From germline, CDR1 is SGHRS and CDR2 YFSETQ. The length of the CDR3 is 15 residues. CDR3 sequence: CASSTPEGANEKLFF. The CDR3, as DNA: TGCGCCAGCAGCACCCCGGAGGGCGCTAATGAAAAACTGTTTTTT.

This clonotype appeared many times. The rearrangement joins TRBV30 to TRBJ1-1; D may be TRBD1 (6 bases). This CDR3 is 13 amino acids long. V was cut by 3 bases and J by 0 bases, with 8 bases left in between. Germline loops: CDR1 GTSNPN, CDR2 SVGIG (reference sequence). The CDR3 DNA is TGTGCCTGGAGACGGACAGTGAACACTGAAGCTTTCTTT. Amino acids: CAWRRTVNTEAFF. The full variable domain, completed using reference TRBV30 and TRBJ1-1, is SQTIHQWPATLVQPVGSPLSLECTVEGTSNPNLYWYRQAAGRGLQLLFYSVGIGQISSEVPQNLSASRPQDRQFILSSKKLLLSDSGFYLCAWRRTVNTEAFFGQGTRLTVV.

This clonotype occurred a few times. The V call is TRBV11-2, the J call TRBJ2-7; D gene uncertain. With 5 bases removed from V and 0 bases from J, the gap between germline ends came to 14 bases. The length of the CDR3 is 15 residues. Germline lookup yields CDR1 SGHAT and CDR2 FQNNGV. CDR3: CASSIGYDSSYEQYF. The CDR3 DNA reads TGTGCCAGCAGCATCGGATACGATAGCTCCTACGAGCAGTACTTC.

The chain couples TRBV5-1 to TRBJ1-1; D uncertain. Germline V gene lookup returns CDR1 SGHRS and CDR2 YFSETQ. This CDR3 has 14 amino acids. The germline V and J ends were trimmed by 0 bases and 2 bases, with 8 bases remaining between them. The CDR3 sequence: CASSLVVENTEAFF. CDR3 coding DNA: TGCGCCAGCAGCTTGGTGGTGGAAAACACTGAAGCTTTCTTT.

This clonotype has just a few counts. The chain has TRBV18 and TRBJ2-4; TRBD1 is a possible D gene (6 bases). CDR3 size: 13 residues. The ends were cut back, 3 bases at V and 8 bases at J, with 11 bases in the middle. Germline values: CDR1 KGHSH, CDR2 LQKENI. For the CDR3, the DNA is TGTGCCAGCTCACCCCAGGGGCTTGACATTCAGTACTTC. It codes for CASSPQGLDIQYF.

V is TRBV6-1 and J is TRBJ1-1; 8 nucleotides agree with TRBD1. The CDR3 totals 12 residues. Germline values: CDR1 MNHNS, CDR2 SASEGT. V lost 6 bases and J lost 12; bases outside the gene matches: 9. The CDR3 here is CASSLRTGLTFF. In DNA form, the CDR3 reads TGTGCCAGCAGCCTGAGGACAGGGCTGACTTTCTTT.

V gene TRBV11-2 combines with J gene TRBJ2-4, with TRBD2 matching 10 bases. V lost 2 bases, J lost 5 bases, and 9 bases stayed unmatched. Germline V gene sequence: CDR1 SGHAT, CDR2 FQNNGV. The CDR3 consists of 17 residues. In nucleotides, the CDR3 is TGTGCCAGCAGCTTACGGCTAGCGGGGGCCGTGGAAAACATTCAGTACTTC. This gives the protein CASSLRLAGAVENIQYF.

The rearrangement joins TRBV11-2 to TRBJ2-7; the D call may be TRBD1 or TRBD2 (5 bases each). The CDR3 length is 12 residues. V was pared by 5 bases and J by 5 bases, with 10 bases between. Per germline, CDR1 SGHAT and CDR2 FQNNGV. This CDR3 is CASSPGTHEQYF. In DNA form, the CDR3 reads TGTGCCAGCAGCCCCGGGACCCACGAGCAGTACTTC.

This clonotype was seen at least ten times. The chain couples TRBV20-1 to TRBJ2-5; TRBD2 might be the D (5 bases). The germline V gene encodes CDR1 DFQATT and CDR2 SNEGSKA (reference sequence). Trimming took off 6 bases at V and 5 bases at J, with 16 bases between the two ends. The CDR3 covers 13 residues. Here the CDR3 reads CSAAPSGGETQYF. Written as DNA, the CDR3 is TGCAGTGCGGCGCCAAGCGGCGGGGAGACCCAGTACTTC.

At least ten counts were recorded for this clonotype. The chain recombines TRBV7-2 with TRBJ2-7; possible D gene TRBD2, 7 bases. The CDR3 contains 14 residues. The V end lost 1 base, the J end lost 3 bases, and 10 bases lay between the germline ends. Germline CDR1 and CDR2: SGHTA and FQGNSA. The CDR3 nucleotides are TGTGCCAGCAGCTTAGACGGGGGGCACTACGAGCAGTACTTC. This codes for CASSLDGGHYEQYF.

This clonotype was found a few times. The chain has TRBV30 and TRBJ1-4; possible D gene TRBD1, 5 bases. This CDR3 is 12 amino acids long. Germline assignment: CDR1 GTSNPN and CDR2 SVGIG (reference sequence). The germline V and J ends were trimmed by 3 bases and 8 bases, with 10 bases remaining between them. The CDR3 DNA reads as TGTGCCTGGAGCGCCGGGGGGGAAAAACTGTTTTTT. It translates to CAWSAGGEKLFF.

The rearrangement uses TRBV14 and TRBJ2-3; 9 nucleotides match TRBD1. From germline, CDR1 is SGHDN and CDR2 FVKESK. This CDR3 has 15 residues. Losses at the gene ends were 3 bases for V and 1 base for J; bases not matched to a gene: 2. The DNA for the CDR3 is TGTGCCAGCAGCCACAGGACAGGGGGCACAGATACGCAGTATTTT. Encoded protein: CASSHRTGGTDTQYF.

For this clonotype: This could be a read error, since a much larger clone is one nucleotide away. V is TRBV3-1 and J is TRBJ1-1; D ambiguous. CDR1 and CDR2 (germline): LGHDT, YNNKEL (reference sequence). The V end was cut by 1 base, the J end by 10 bases, with 10 bases between. The CDR3 has 12 residues. CDR3 sequence (DNA): TGTGCCAGCAGCCAAGGCAGGAGGATAGCTTTCTTT. Translated, it gives CASSQGRRIAFF.

This clonotype was found a few times. This chain joins TRBV15 and TRBJ2-1; the match to TRBD2 covers 9 bases. The trim removed 5 bases at V and 6 bases at J, leaving 8 bases unmatched. The CDR3 contains 15 residues. CDR1 LNHNV and CDR2 YYDKDF come from the germline V gene (reference sequence). As DNA, the CDR3 is TGTGCCACCAGCTGGAGCGGGGGGCTGGGCAATGAGCAGTTCTTC. It yields the protein CATSWSGGLGNEQFF.

This clonotype appeared many times. The J gene is TRBJ2-2, the V gene TRBV12-3 or TRBV12-4, with unresolved D. The CDR3 spans 12 residues. The V and J ends lost 8 bases and 13 bases respectively, with 17 bases between them. The CDR3 loop reads CASCTDLVRLFF. CDR3 nucleotide sequence: TGTGCCAGCTGCACCGACCTGGTACGGCTGTTTTTT.

This clonotype appeared many times. The chain couples TRBV10-3 to TRBJ2-1, with 7 bases that match TRBD2. This CDR3 comprises 14 residues. Germline values: CDR1 ENHRY, CDR2 SYGVKD. The V and J ends lost 7 bases and 2 bases, in that order; junction bases with no gene match: 5. The CDR3 loop is CAIMARGAYNEQFF. The CDR3 DNA reads TGTGCCATCATGGCTCGGGGGGCCTACAATGAGCAGTTCTTC.

This clonotype was seen repeatedly, ten times or more. The J gene is TRBJ1-2, the V gene TRBV5-4; TRBD1 matches 11 bases. Looked up from germline, CDR1 is SGHNT and CDR2 is YYREEE (reference sequence). This CDR3 is 14 amino acids long. J lost 4 bases, V lost 4 bases, and 3 bases had no gene match. In DNA, the CDR3 is TGTGCCAGCAGCCGGACAGGGGGCGGCTATGGCTACACCTTC. This translates into CASSRTGGGYGYTF.

This clonotype was observed at least ten times. CDR3 amino acids: CASSHRLAGAYEQYF. In DNA form, the CDR3 reads TGCGCCAGCAGCCACAGACTAGCGGGGGCCTACGAGCAGTACTTC. The V gene is TRBV4-1, the J gene TRBJ2-7, with 12 positions matching TRBD2. J was trimmed by 2 bases and V by 3 bases; bases with no gene match: 2. Germline CDR1 and CDR2: MGHRA and YSYEKL. The CDR3 spans 15 residues.

This clonotype was seen many times. The rearrangement uses TRBV7-9 and TRBJ2-1; TRBD1 matches at 12 bases. CDR1 SEHNR and CDR2 FQNEAQ come from the germline V gene (reference sequence). J was trimmed by 10 bases and V by 5 bases; bases with no gene match: 9. This CDR3 spans 15 amino acids. CDR3: CASSGRGTGGLEQFF. For the CDR3, the DNA is TGTGCCAGCAGCGGACGGGGGACAGGGGGCCTCGAGCAGTTCTTC.

This clonotype came up many times. The chain links TRBV3-1 to TRBJ2-2; 7 bases are a match to TRBD1. V shed 4 bases and J 2 bases; nucleotides not matched to a gene: 7. The germline V gene encodes CDR1 LGHDT and CDR2 YNNKEL (reference sequence). CDR3 length: 16 residues. CDR3 amino acids: CASSPVDRLNTGELFF. CDR3 DNA sequence: TGTGCCAGCAGCCCAGTGGACAGGTTAAACACCGGGGAGCTGTTTTTT.

In its sample, this clonotype was seen many times. This chain connects TRBV6-5 to TRBJ2-1, with 10 bases fitting TRBD2. CDR3 length equals 15 residues. Per germline, CDR1 MNHEY and CDR2 SVGAGI. V was pared by 7 bases and J by 4 bases, with 7 bases of the junction left unmatched. CDR3 sequence (DNA): TGTGCCAGCAAGGCCAAGCGGGGGGGATACAATGAGCAGTTCTTC. This encodes CASKAKRGGYNEQFF.

This sequence joins TRBV20-1 and TRBJ2-1, with 9 bases identical to TRBD2. Per the germline V gene, CDR1 is DFQATT and CDR2 is SNEGSKA (reference sequence). The CDR3 totals 15 residues. The trim removed 1 base at V and 1 base at J, leaving 2 bases unmatched. CDR3: CSARGTSASYNEQFF. CDR3 DNA: TGCAGTGCTAGAGGGACTAGCGCGTCCTACAATGAGCAGTTCTTC.

This clonotype turned up a few times. CDR3 nucleotides: TGTGCCAGCAGTTTCCCCGGACTGAACACCGGGGAGCTGTTTTTT. Translated: CASSFPGLNTGELFF. This chain joins TRBV28 and TRBJ2-2; D is perhaps TRBD2 (5 bases). Germline V gene sequence: CDR1 MDHEN, CDR2 SYDVKM. V lost 3 bases and J 1 base, leaving 9 bases between the germline ends. The CDR3 has 15 amino acids.

The chain uses TRBV29-1 and TRBJ1-1, with D perhaps TRBD1 (6 bases). The V gene's germline CDR1 is SQVTM and CDR2 ANQGSEA. Trimming removed 6 bases from V and 0 bases from J, with 11 bases in between. The CDR3 runs to 13 residues. CDR3 nucleotides: TGCAGCGTAACAGGGAGGATGAACACTGAAGCTTTCTTT. It yields the protein CSVTGRMNTEAFF.

This clonotype was detected once. The rearrangement joins TRBV28 to TRBJ2-7; 7 bases map to TRBD1. The germline CDR1 and CDR2 sequences are MDHEN and SYDVKM. This CDR3 spans 13 amino acids. Trimming at V came to 6 bases and at J to 2 bases, leaving 4 bases not matched to a gene. The CDR3 reads CASRQQGAYEQYF. The CDR3 nucleotides read TGTGCCAGCAGACAGCAGGGGGCCTACGAGCAGTACTTC.

With respect to this clonotype: This may be a read error, as it is one base from a much larger clone. The gene calls are TRBV3-1 and TRBJ1-5; D possibly corresponds to TRBD1 (5 bases). Germline loops: CDR1 LGHDT, CDR2 YNNKEL (reference sequence). The CDR3 sequence is 16 residues long. V was cut by 1 base and J by 1 base, with 11 bases left in between. This CDR3 reads CASSQGEGQSNQPQHF. The CDR3 region has the DNA TGTGCCAGCAGCCAAGGGGAGGGGCAAAGCAATCAGCCCCAGCATTTT.